This TCR beta chain originates from a study of tumor-infiltrating lymphocytes in primary liver carcinoma (dated by TCRdb to between 2016 and 2019). Study-wide context: The five patients, three men and two women aged 30 to 69 years, had hepatocellular carcinoma (four) or combined HCC and intrahepatic cholangiocarcinoma (one). Repertoires from technical replicates were highly reproducible, with mean shared-clone rates around 0.87 and correlation coefficients above 0.98. Tumors of the five patients were stage T1-T3 N0M0 with maximum diameters of about 4.2 to 10 cm. Each sample produced about 3.5 to 7.5 million productive TCRbeta reads, and read depth showed no significant difference between tissue types. Agilent mRNA microarray profiling was performed on the approximately 26 tumor region samples to relate TCRbeta repertoire diversity to the local molecular phenotype. A total of 35 specimens from 5 patients underwent TCRbeta repertoire sequencing, comprising about 25 tumor regions, 5 adjacent noncancerous liver tissues and 5 peripheral blood samples. The study combined TCRbeta repertoire sequencing, expression microarrays and whole-exome sequencing across five regions of each liver tumor, with adjacent normal tissue and blood. The study at large found these results: Only roughly 7-24% of top clones appeared in all five regions of a tumor, which suggests that tumor-infiltrating T cells are spatially heterogeneous. Only four or five patients were included in the study, and the authors note that the findings should be validated in a larger study. Since the samples were bulk and unsorted, there was no way to compare CD4+ and CD8+ T cell repertoires. Compared with blood, tumors had a significantly larger share of the repertoire taken up by the top 250 clones (p = 0.039). Only the TCR beta chain was sequenced, so true repertoire diversity is likely underestimated because unpaired alpha chains were not captured. Repertoire overlap was found to be higher between tumor regions (mean about 36%) than between tumor-adjacent (approximately 17%) or tumor-blood (14%) pairs, consistent with antigen-driven expansion.

At the junction V is shortened by 2 bases and J by 3 bases, with 13 bases in between. From the cysteine up to the phenylalanine, the CDR3 has a length of 16 residues. The retained sequence is limited to the CDR3, 48 bases, with the frame set at the first base. CDR1 is given as SGHAT and CDR2 as FQNNGV, both from the germline V gene. Total RNA and DNA were co-extracted without cell sorting from around 20-30 mg of bulk tissue using the AllPrep DNA/RNA mini kit. Between November 2015 and early 2016, roughly 5 patients in China with histopathologically diagnosed primary liver carcinoma had their tumors surgically resected. At the time of sampling, the patients had chronic HBV infection and had not received any treatment. Each tumor was sampled at five spatially separated regions: the superior, inferior, left-lateral and right-lateral poles and the tumor centre. Histological examination found more than 80% viable tumor cells in every tumor sample. Pieces of fresh tumor and adjacent tissue were cut in half, with one half kept in RNAlater at -80 degrees C and the other half sent for histology.

A constant-region primer and ProtoScript II reverse transcriptase were used to reverse-transcribe TCRbeta-specific cDNA from approximately 500 ng total RNA. Construction of the TCRbeta libraries relied on three nested rounds of multiplex PCR, following a slightly modified ARM-PCR procedure. The first two PCR rounds used multiplex TRBV1-TRBV30 forward primers with a Cbeta reverse primer, each for approximately 11 cycles. A final 25-cycle PCR with Deep VentR polymerase added sample barcodes and Illumina adapters. Before sequencing, amplicons between 200 and 500 bp were purified from gel using a QIAquick gel extraction kit. An Illumina HiSeq 2500 was used to sequence the TCRbeta amplicons with 250-bp paired-end reads. The paper's data handling went like this. Reads were quality-trimmed with Trimmomatic v0.33, and paired reads were merged with FLASH v1.2.11 to recover full CDR3 sequences. V, D and J germline segments were assigned to the rearranged TCRbeta sequences using MiGEC v1.2.1b. Clonotype statistics and Shannon-Wiener diversity indices were calculated with VDJtools v1.0.0. Except for diversity analysis, only the 250 most abundant clonotypes of each sample were used in subsequent analyses to reduce sampling bias. The public reads were reanalyzed by TCRdb: fastp trimming at Q25, MiXCR alignment, in-frame beta chains only. Here each entry gathers all rows of one CDR3 protein and keeps the most common genes and DNA. TCRdb, rather than the study authors, made the V and J calls. This sample is represented by 99,000 or so distinct CDR3 sequences; almost 70% of them were singletons. Of the sample, just over 9.5% is held by the ten largest clones.

Remarks on this clonotype: The antigen it recognizes is unknown. No much larger clone is present one base from it, and per-base qualities are unavailable.

This receptor was taken from a woman aged 55-75 years with primary liver carcinoma and hepatitis B virus infection. The sequence joins TRBV11-2 to TRBJ2-2; the best D guess is TRBD2, with 6 bases matching. The sample comprised liver tumor tissue from sampling region 5. The cell subset or site label of this sample denotes: tumor region T5, tumor centre. At the DNA level, the sequence is TGTGCCAGCAGCTTATTGGGGGGATCGGACACCGGGGAGCTGTTTTTT. Translated, it reads CASSLLGGSDTGELFF.